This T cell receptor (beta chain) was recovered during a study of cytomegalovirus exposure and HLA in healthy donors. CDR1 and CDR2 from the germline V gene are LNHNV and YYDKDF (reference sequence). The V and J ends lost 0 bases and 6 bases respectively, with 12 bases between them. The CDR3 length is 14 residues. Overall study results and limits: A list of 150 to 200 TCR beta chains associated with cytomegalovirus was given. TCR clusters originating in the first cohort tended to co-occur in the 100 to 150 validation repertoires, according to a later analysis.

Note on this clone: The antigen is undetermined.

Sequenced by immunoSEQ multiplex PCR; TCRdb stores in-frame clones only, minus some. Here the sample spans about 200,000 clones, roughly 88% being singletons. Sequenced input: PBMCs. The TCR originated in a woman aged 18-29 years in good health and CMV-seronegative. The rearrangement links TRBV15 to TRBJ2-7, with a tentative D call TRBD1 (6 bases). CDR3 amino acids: CATSREPGTLEQYF. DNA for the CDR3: TGTGCCACCAGCAGAGAACCGGGGACACTCGAGCAGTACTTC.